The clone carrying this T cell receptor beta chain was detected ten times or more. The target antigen is unknown. This CDR3 has 13 residues. Germline CDR1 reads DFQATT; CDR2 reads SNEGSKA (reference sequence). Trimming removed 6 bases at V and 5 bases at J, with 14 bases between. The sample originates from a study of neurological immune-mediated disorders. Study overall: Of about 34 multiple sclerosis patients, some 30 were relapsing-remitting and 3 secondary progressive. Study-level points and caveats: The multiple sclerosis repertoire cluster had no association with any clinical or MRI feature.

TCRdb itself ran the 5' RACE reads through MiXCR, one entry per CDR3 protein. The sample holds about 65,000 distinct CDR3 sequences, approximately 3.7% seen once. A total of 2 million PBMCs stored at -80 degrees C provided the unsorted libraries. Sequenced material: PBMCs. The V call is TRBV20-1, the J call TRBJ2-1, with a weak D call TRBD2 (7 bases). The sequence came from a man aged 50 to 59 with multiple sclerosis. CDR3 bases: TGCAGTGCGGGTAGGGGGGGGAACAATGAGCAGTTCTTC. Its protein product is CSAGRGGNNEQFF.